This T cell receptor beta chain is from a study of T cells in Graves' hyperthyroidism and ophthalmopathy. Study-wide results and caveats: For ophthalmopathy, model prediction preceded onset by a median around six months. Blood also carried most thyroid clonotypes expanded above 0.001.

This clonotype was observed many times. Its antigen is undetermined. RNA transcripts were the template for amplifying TCR beta CDR3 regions. During a first-round RT-PCR of the TCR CDR3, the HTBI primer set was used. TCRdb passed the multiplex PCR reads through MiXCR, listing each CDR3 protein once. The sample has fewer than 550,000 distinct CDR3 sequences, around 24% seen once. Disease lasting under 3 months, a NOSPECS grade of at least 4, and a Clinical Activity Score of at least 3 were features of the ophthalmopathy patients. Any patient presenting with uncontrolled infection, other autoimmune disease, pregnancy or lactation was left out. The CDR3 contains 13 residues. Germline V gives CDR1 SNHLY, CDR2 FYNNEI. Trimming pared 5 bases from V and 5 bases from J, leaving 12 bases between.

Sequenced material: blood. The sequence came from a woman in her twenties or thirties with Graves' ophthalmopathy. The chain uses TRBV2 and TRBJ1-2, with a weak D call TRBD1 (6 bases). CDR3 sequence: CASSNTGLYGYTF. The CDR3 coding sequence is TGTGCCAGCAGTAATACAGGGTTATATGGCTACACCTTC.